What follows is one T cell receptor beta chain and its context. Its antigen remains unknown. The record originates from a study of T cells in Graves' hyperthyroidism and ophthalmopathy. About the study: Prior to any treatment, at the point of initial diagnosis, peripheral blood was collected. Points from the study as a whole: The model predicted ophthalmopathy a median roughly 6.5 months before onset.

Clinicians diagnosed patients from clinical symptoms, serum thyroxine and TRAb, thyroid ultrasound and orbital computed tomography. Trimming cost V 3 bases and J 6 bases, with 8 bases left between them. This CDR3 is built from 12 residues. Amplification of TCR beta CDR3 regions was performed using RNA transcripts as template. The TCR CDR3 first-round RT-PCR relied on the HTBI primer set. TCRdb re-called the multiplex PCR reads with MiXCR, one entry per CDR3 protein. The sample has 500,000 to 550,000 distinct CDR3 sequences; less than 20% are singletons. The sequence derives from a middle-aged man with Graves' ophthalmopathy. Material: blood. The rearrangement links TRBV12-3 or TRBV12-4 to TRBJ1-2; no clear D gene. This chain's CDR3 is CASSFEGNGYTF. CDR3 DNA sequence: TGTGCCAGCAGTTTCGAAGGGAATGGCTACACCTTC.